The TCR beta chain described here comes from a study of cytomegalovirus exposure and HLA in healthy donors (dated by TCRdb to about 2017). General notes on the study: According to an earlier analysis of 550 to 750 of the donors, about 180 million T cells yielded 90 million to 130 million unique TCR beta sequences and 276 Gb of sequence data. Roughly 300 gigabases of sequencing data and approximately 91 million unique TCR sequences made up an early release that covered several hundred HLA-typed donors. Of the 350 to 450 genotyped donors, approximately 83% fell in the genetic ancestry cluster associated with self-reported Caucasian donors. The aim of the study was to test whether cataloging public T cell receptors could identify signatures of past pathogen exposure. The study used immunosequencing to profile the T cell repertoires of hundreds of subjects and linked those repertoires to cytomegalovirus serostatus. Besides the first cohort of roughly 640 subjects, a separate validation cohort made up of roughly 120 different subjects was used. The study combined high-throughput TCR immunosequencing, statistical association of individual TCRs with disease status, and machine learning to predict cytomegalovirus infection status. To study patterns of TCR occurrence, a later analysis re-analyzed previously published TCR beta repertoires from 666 donors and added high-resolution HLA genotyping. The later analysis used no new phenotypic data to find candidate immune exposures, relying instead on TCR beta sequences and their occurrence across donors. To decide whether each TCR beta V gene segment behaved as functional or pseudogenic, an earlier analysis of some 600 of the donors relied on high-throughput TCR beta sequencing. Donor age, sex, ethnicity and CMV serostatus were collected together with the repertoire data. A later genetic analysis took genome-wide SNP genotypes for about three fifths of the 666 donors and used that subset as a discovery cohort. All discovery cohort repertoires had been generated on a single sequencing platform. Class I and class II HLA loci were covered by the typing at four-digit resolution. The number of typed donors differed by locus: 629-630 for A, B, C, DRB1 and DQB1; 522 for DQA1; approximately 600 for DPA1; and approximately 450 for DPB1. A handful of DR-DQ haplotypes were treated as single units for association and clustering because of strong linkage in the cohort. Across 300 to 500 genotyped donors of the cohort, an average of approximately 240,000 unique TCR beta nucleotide sequences per donor were sequenced, and roughly 18% of those sequences were non-productive. Beyond this particular receptor, the publication reports: Over 15 rarely observed V segments, including chromosome 9 orphons, were excluded from the earlier analysis of approximately 500 of the donors because counts were too low. Across donors, most TCR sequences were observed very rarely, whereas some public TCRs were present in many individuals. Assigning TCR associations to individual alleles was difficult when HLA alleles, especially DR and DQ, strongly co-occurred. Some IMGT-functional V segments, including TRBV6-2 and TRBV6-3, could not be told apart with the 87-base-pair reads, so those segments were excluded. The presence/absence analyses assumed that sequencing depth was roughly uniform across donors, and that assumption may not be true. Specific HLA alleles were associated with 15,000 to 20,000 TCR beta sequences at a false discovery rate of 0.05 in a later analysis. In a later analysis, HLA-associated TCR beta chains showed more clonal expansion and lower generation probabilities than non-associated chains that were equally common. In both the original and validation cohorts, the classifier was reported to diagnose cytomegalovirus status with high specificity and sensitivity. According to a later analysis, parvovirus B19, influenza, CMV and Epstein-Barr virus appeared linked to several top co-occurrence clusters. Because HLA typing was unavailable for some donors at each locus, only the typed subset was used in association tests. In a later analysis, the rate of TCR association differed among HLA loci, with DRB1 alleles having the most associated TCRs and HLA-C alleles having the fewest. Compared with the roughly 720-donor mean, donors in an Asian-associated ancestry cluster had fewer N-insertions in productive TCRs, according to a later genetic analysis. A cluster of highly shared sequence variants was judged likely to be a technical artifact of the sequencing pipeline. In an earlier analysis of more than 450 of the donors, most TCR beta V segments were observed in productive rearrangements about 90% or about 30% of the time, broadly matching IMGT annotations. In this cohort, only TCR beta chains were sequenced, and detectable features were limited by the absence of alpha or paired-chain data. In vitro tests confirmed that a few of the cytomegalovirus-associated TCR beta chains recognize cytomegalovirus antigens. In a later genetic analysis, a missense DCLRE1C variant was associated with V-gene and J-gene trimming of TCR beta chains, and the association was replicated in an independent cohort. Linkage disequilibrium might explain the correlated functional status among segregating V segments, but an unknown experimental factor could not be ruled out. The authors suggested that the approach could potentially be extended to other disease states and immunological phenotypes. The study gave a list of 150 to 200 TCR beta chains associated with cytomegalovirus. For the cohort, immune exposure information was limited to CMV serostatus. A further reported finding was that TCR beta sequences accurately predicted the HLA-A and HLA-B alleles for most subjects in the first cohort. According to a later analysis, most CMV-associated TCR beta chains appeared to be HLA-restricted, and the HLA associations seemed to be driven largely by CMV exposure.

Comments on this clone: No cognate antigen has been identified for it.

In total, just over 650 healthy bone marrow donors made up the cohort. All cohort members were sampled while nominally healthy, although unrecorded immune exposures were likely present. The donor was CMV seronegative and belonged to the group of under 400 seronegative cohort members. A peripheral blood sample was provided by each donor, and peripheral blood mononuclear cells were used for TCR beta sequencing. Genomic DNA was extracted from the blood cell samples with the Qiagen DNeasy Blood Extraction Kit. The protocol used for the library was the immunoSEQ multiplex PCR assay. For the multiplex PCR, a mixture combining 60 forward primers for TCR Vbeta segments and 13 reverse primers for TCR Jbeta segments was used. The CDR3 region of rearranged TCR beta genes was amplified from genomic DNA by a multiplex PCR assay. The amplified TCR beta libraries were sequenced on the Illumina HiSeq System as 87-base-pair reads. For the original study's pipeline: A later analysis counted around 72 million unique TCR beta chains across the 650 to 800 repertoires, and 10 million to 12 million of these chains were shared by at least two donors. A nearest-neighbor algorithm error-corrected the raw reads and collapsed the reads into unique sequences, merging closely related sequences to remove PCR and sequencing errors. To assign V, D and J gene segments, CDR3 sequences were aligned to IMGT reference sequences. Each retained sequence needed at least a six-nucleotide match to both a V gene segment and a J gene segment. Rearrangements were classified as productive when the CDR3 lacked stop codons and remained in frame with V and J, and all other rearrangements were classified as non-productive. CDR3 was defined by IMGT convention, running from the second conserved V-encoded cysteine to the conserved J-encoded phenylalanine. The earlier analysis of 587 of the donors excluded sequences that lacked an unambiguous match to a single V gene segment. An earlier analysis of a few hundred of the donors classified V segments as functional when productive rearrangements were above 56.7% and as segregating when the standard deviation between donors was above 5%. A statistical classification framework was built to diagnose cytomegalovirus status from the catalog of TCR beta chain sequences. A later analysis assigned V and J genes by comparing TCR nucleotide sequences with IMGT/GENE-DB human TR gene sequences. Using the TCRdist pipeline, a later analysis assigned CDR3 sequences along with most-parsimonious VDJ recombination scenarios. In a later analysis, each TCR beta chain was defined by its CDR3 amino acid sequence together with its V-gene family, and reads without a unique V-gene family were excluded. As a way to deal with suspected cross-contamination and a sequencing artifact, a later analysis dropped nearly 600 nucleotide sequences that were highly shared and had low generation probability. For each public chain, a later analysis derived a clonal expansion index from normalized ranks of inferred template counts within each repertoire. In a later analysis, generation probabilities were computed with a VDJ recombination model fitted to out-of-frame rearrangements, and the resulting probabilities were checked against IGoR. A later analysis scored TCR-TCR, TCR-HLA and TCR-CMV co-occurrence with hypergeometric tests, applying a repertoire-size bias correction to TCR pairs. In a later analysis, false discovery rates were estimated by permuting HLA or CMV assignments 20 times. In a later analysis, co-occurring TCRs were grouped using DBSCAN, with TCRdist sequence similarity added in when clustering inside HLA-allele-positive subsets. Co-occurrence clustering excluded repertoires with fewer than 30,000 or more than 120,000 public chains, plus five with anomalous nucleotide sharing. TCRdb limited this immuneACCESS table to in-frame rearrangements with V and J called. A share of clones is missing; checked studies link under half to unresolved V genes, and the rest is unexplained. From that table come the V and J calls and clone size; the DNA was used to work out D and trimming. The sample table on file contains approximately 150,000 clones. The ten largest clones take up approximately 1.5% of the sample.

CDR1 and CDR2 are read off the germline V gene (reference sequence) as MNHEY and SMNVEV. The CDR3 spans 18 residues, from the cysteine through the phenylalanine. The retained sequence is limited to the CDR3, 54 bases, with the frame set at the first base. V gives up 0 bases and J gives up 4 bases, and the segment between their germline ends measures 21 bases. Sequencing was performed on PBMCs. The receptor was derived from a woman aged 40 to 49 in good health and CMV-seronegative. The chain employs TRBV27 and TRBJ1-2, with the D segment identity uncertain. CDR3 sequence: CASSLSRGLGESIYGYTF. The DNA sequence follows: TGTGCCAGCAGTTTATCCCGGGGTCTGGGAGAGTCTATCTATGGCTACACCTTC.